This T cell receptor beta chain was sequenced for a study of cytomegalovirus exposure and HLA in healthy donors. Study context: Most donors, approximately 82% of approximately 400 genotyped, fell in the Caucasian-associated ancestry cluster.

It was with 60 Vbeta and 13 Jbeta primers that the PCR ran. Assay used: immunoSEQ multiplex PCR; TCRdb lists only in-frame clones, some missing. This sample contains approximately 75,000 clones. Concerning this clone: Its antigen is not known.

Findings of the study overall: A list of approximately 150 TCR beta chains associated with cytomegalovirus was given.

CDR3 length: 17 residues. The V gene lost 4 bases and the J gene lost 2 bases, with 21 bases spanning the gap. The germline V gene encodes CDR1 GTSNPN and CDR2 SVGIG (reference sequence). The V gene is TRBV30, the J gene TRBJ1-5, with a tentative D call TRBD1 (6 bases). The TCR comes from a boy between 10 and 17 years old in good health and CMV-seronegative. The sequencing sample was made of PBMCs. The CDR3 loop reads CAWNSNFQGIGNQPQHF. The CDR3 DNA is TGTGCCTGGAACTCGAACTTCCAGGGGATCGGCAATCAGCCCCAGCATTTT.